The T cell receptor beta chain under discussion was sequenced for a study of T cells after posttransplantation cyclophosphamide (dated by TCRdb to the mid-2010s). Regarding the study in general: Using TRB sequencing, the study followed how the T cell repertoire reconstituted after myeloablative bone marrow transplantation in which posttransplantation cyclophosphamide served as GVHD prophylaxis. Samples from some 33 PTCy-treated patients and approximately 15 related bone marrow donors of those patients were subjected to antigen receptor sequencing. Because TRA and TRB clonality correlated tightly in under 10 samples, later TCR analyses were limited to TRB. Public TRB sequences were compared against a database of over 3,600 sequences linked to responses to pathogens, tumor antigens, self-antigens and alloantigens. Blood from all 30 or so PTCy patients with 1-year posttransplant specimens was subjected to TRB sequencing. TRB sequencing was also done on up to about 3 additional blood samples from 2 to 5.2 years after transplant in 3 patients, and on pretransplant blood from a handful of patients.

TRB sequencing was run on genomic DNA with either the immunoSEQ assay at survey resolution or the hsTCRB kit. The authors processed their data as follows. The immunoSEQ software was used for initial read processing, and the LymphoSeq R package was used for repertoire analyses. Clonality was calculated as 1 minus normalized Shannon entropy, and the Gini coefficient was also calculated for each TRB dataset. To infer phenotypes in unsorted samples, TRB sequences from sorted subsets of the recipient or donor were mapped onto the unsorted samples of the same recipient. The source is immuneACCESS, and TCRdb retained only in-frame sequences with V and J called. Part of the clones is not carried over; for the studies checked, unresolved V genes explain less than half of this, and the remainder is unexplained. D and trimming were read from the DNA, whereas the V and J calls and clone size are those reported in that table. This sample comprises about 17,000 clones, about three quarters of them detected only once. Of the sample, around 30% falls within the top ten clones.

The full study reports these points: The TRB repertoires of T cells infiltrating skin or GI tract showed only limited overlap with the TRB repertoires of T cells in blood. Across over 40 patients, TRB clonality was highly associated with recipient CMV seropositivity and CMV reactivation, and PTCy diversity was similar to diversity in CNI/methotrexate controls. Donor-recipient similarity was low at 1-2 months but increased during the first year, and donor CD8+ memory clones often dominated later blood repertoires.

Turning to this clone: Its antigen is currently not known. No per-base quality is available; no much larger clone lies one base away.

V lost 0 bases and J lost 7 bases; the stretch between them is 6 bases long. From the cysteine up to the phenylalanine, the CDR3 has a length of 12 residues. CDR3 DNA is the only sequence kept; it has 36 bases, read in frame from the first base. Via the germline V gene (reference sequence), CDR1 is LNHNV and CDR2 YYDKDF. Explained via the paper, the treatment or condition label denotes: high-dose cyclophosphamide on days +3 and +4 as single-agent GVHD prophylaxis. Busulfan and fludarabine conditioning, a related or unrelated marrow graft, and cyclophosphamide on days +3 and +4 were given to PTCy patients. PTCy-treated patients were drawn from a prospective multi-institutional clinical trial. Mononuclear cells from peripheral blood and bone marrow were separated by Ficoll-Hypaque density centrifugation and then cryopreserved. Sorting of CD4+ and CD8+ T cells, including naive and memory subsets, was performed by FACS on a FACSAria II.

The chain was built from TRBV15 and TRBJ2-5; TRBD1 is perhaps the D gene, given 5 matching bases. This receptor was identified in a female patient aged 35-55 years who received an allogeneic stem cell transplant from a related donor, was CMV-positive, and had no GVHD. Some T cells present after a transplant may be cells of the graft donor. Sequencing was performed on CD8+ T cells sorted from PBMCs, taken approximately 1,900 days after a stem cell transplant with posttransplant cyclophosphamide. The nucleotides are TGTGCCACCAGCAGAGATGACAGGACCCAGTACTTC. Translated, it reads CATSRDDRTQYF.